These 5 T cell receptor beta chains share one sample of origin, sequenced in a study of blood T cell repertoires in COVID-19. Clones were read by immunoSEQ multiplex PCR, and TCRdb kept only the in-frame ones, dropping some. The sample shows around 25,000 clones, 88% of them seen only once. The specimen sequenced was peripheral blood. These receptors came from a woman between 50 and 59 years old with active COVID-19.

The chain recombines TRBV6-6 with TRBJ2-5, with D unclear. CDR3 size: 13 residues. Germline V gene data show CDR1 as MNHNY and CDR2 as SVGAGI (reference sequence). Trimming left V 11 bases short and J 0 bases short, with 13 bases between. This CDR3 is CASTNGNQETQYF. The DNA for the CDR3 is TGTGCCTCCACCAATGGCAACCAAGAGACCCAGTACTTC.

The chain uses TRBV30 and TRBJ2-4; 13 bases are shared with TRBD2. This CDR3 has 17 residues. Trimming cost V 0 bases and J 9 bases; bases outside gene matches: 11. Germline V gene sequence: CDR1 GTSNPN, CDR2 SVGIG (reference sequence). CDR3 sequence: CAWSVGRTSGRRVIQYF. The CDR3 DNA sequence: TGTGCCTGGAGTGTAGGGAGGACTAGCGGGAGAAGGGTCATTCAGTACTTC.

The CDR3 region is CASSVNVPGQYNEQFF. DNA for the CDR3: TGTGCCAGCAGTGTGAATGTCCCGGGACAGTACAATGAGCAGTTCTTC. The chain uses TRBV2 and TRBJ2-1; 7 bases match TRBD1. Germline lookup yields CDR1 SNHLY and CDR2 FYNNEI. Trimming took 4 bases from V and 4 from J; bases not matched to a gene: 10. The CDR3 is made up of 16 amino acids.

V and J are TRBV2 and TRBJ1-5; D not certain. V was cut by 1 base and J by 0 bases, with 4 bases left in between. Germline lookup yields CDR1 SNHLY and CDR2 FYNNEI. The length of the CDR3 is 14 residues. CDR3: CASSEVYSNQPQHF. CDR3 in DNA: TGTGCCAGCAGTGAAGTGTATAGCAATCAGCCCCAGCATTTT.

J is TRBJ2-2 and V is TRBV19; D gene ambiguous. The germline V and J ends were trimmed by 4 bases and 2 bases, with 14 bases remaining between them. Germline CDR1 is LNHDA and CDR2 is SQIVND (reference sequence). The CDR3 consists of 16 residues. The CDR3 region is CASSNLGSANTGELFF. DNA for the CDR3: TGTGCCAGTAGTAACCTCGGGTCAGCAAACACCGGGGAGCTGTTTTTT.